These 10 T cell receptor beta chains came from one sample sequenced in a study of OX40 agonist ivuxolimab in advanced cancers. Profiling relied on immunoSEQ multiplex PCR, and the TCRdb table lists in-frame clones only, not all of them. There are 50,000 to 65,000 clones in the sample; approximately 90% occur only once, and roughly 0.7% lies in the top ten. Sequences were derived from CD4+ or CD8+ T cells sorted from blood, sampled in a trial of the OX40 agonist ivuxolimab. These receptors all stem from an adult with an advanced solid tumor such as melanoma, head and neck, liver or kidney cancer.

The chain is built from TRBV28 and TRBJ1-4; tentatively, D is TRBD1 (5 bases). The germline CDR1 and CDR2 sequences are MDHEN and SYDVKM. This CDR3 is 12 amino acids long. The V gene lost 10 bases and the J gene lost 7 bases, with 13 bases spanning the gap. Here the CDR3 DNA reads TGTGCCACCTACGGGGGTGGTGAAAAACTGTTTTTT. It specifies CATYGGGEKLFF.

This clone occurred once. The chain combines TRBV5-1 with TRBJ2-7; 9 bases agree with TRBD1. The CDR3 totals 15 residues. Trimming at V came to 0 bases and at J to 4 bases, leaving 5 bases not matched to a gene. The germline gives CDR1 SGHRS, CDR2 YFSETQ. In DNA, the CDR3 is TGCGCCAGCAGCTTGGCCGGGGGACAGGGTTACGAGCAGTACTTC. Amino acid sequence: CASSLAGGQGYEQYF.

The J gene is TRBJ2-7, the V gene TRBV5-1, with 16 bases lining up with TRBD2. J was trimmed by 5 bases and V by 4 bases; bases with no gene match: 3. Germline CDR1 is SGHRS and CDR2 is YFSETQ. This CDR3 is built from 15 residues. CDR3 DNA: TGCGCCAGCAGCGGGGGACTAGCGGGAGGGAACGAGCAGTACTTC. It translates to CASSGGLAGGNEQYF.

This clone has a single count. The chain has TRBV2 and TRBJ2-7, with TRBD2 matching 8 bases. The CDR3 is 14 residues long. J was trimmed by 2 bases and V by 7 bases; bases with no gene match: 7. Germline-derived CDR1 and CDR2 are SNHLY and FYNNEI. CDR3 DNA sequence: TGTGCCAGCATCGGGGCAGCGGGGGCCTACGAGCAGTACTTC. It yields the protein CASIGAAGAYEQYF.

The chain carries TRBV5-1 and TRBJ2-3, with 14 positions matching TRBD2. V trimming: 4 bases; J trimming: 4 bases; junction bases outside the gene matches: 5. This CDR3 has 16 residues. Germline values: CDR1 SGHRS, CDR2 YFSETQ. CDR3 nucleotides: TGCGCCAGCAGCGGGGGGACTAGCGGGAGAGCAGATACGCAGTATTTT. It encodes CASSGGTSGRADTQYF.

The genes are TRBV28 and TRBJ1-5, with TRBD1 as a possible D gene (6 bases). V lost 3 bases, J lost 2 bases, and 8 bases lay in between. The germline V gene has CDR1 MDHEN and CDR2 SYDVKM. This CDR3 comprises 14 residues. The CDR3 region has the DNA TGTGCCAGCAGTTTCCCAGGGGGCAATCAGCCCCAGCATTTT. It translates to CASSFPGGNQPQHF.

The chain has TRBV28 and TRBJ2-3; D is uncertain. The germline V and J ends were trimmed by 6 bases and 0 bases, with 7 bases remaining between them. Germline values: CDR1 MDHEN, CDR2 SYDVKM. This CDR3 is built from 13 residues. The CDR3 loop is CASRGTSTDTQYF. As DNA, the CDR3 is TGTGCCAGCAGGGGAACTAGCACAGATACGCAGTATTTT.

This chain connects TRBV5-5 to TRBJ1-2, with D perhaps matching TRBD1 (5 bases). Between the trimmed V and J ends, which lost 1 base and 0 bases, there was a span of 10 bases. CDR1 is SGHKS and CDR2 is YYEKEE in the germline V gene (reference sequence). The CDR3 consists of 15 residues. The DNA of the CDR3 is TGTGCCAGCAGCTTGTTAGAGGGGCCTAACTATGGCTACACCTTC. Amino acids: CASSLLEGPNYGYTF.

The chain carries TRBV11-2 and TRBJ2-3; TRBD2 agrees at 10 bases. CDR3 length: 18 residues. The ends lost 0 bases at V and 6 bases at J; junction bases unmatched: 12. The germline V gene encodes CDR1 SGHAT and CDR2 FQNNGV. CDR3 sequence reads: CASSLDLGLAGAADTQYF. The CDR3 DNA is TGTGCCAGCAGCTTAGATCTAGGTCTAGCGGGAGCCGCTGATACGCAGTATTTT.

V and J are TRBV5-1 and TRBJ1-1, with D tentatively TRBD1 (6 bases). The CDR3 runs 14 residues. The germline gives CDR1 SGHRS, CDR2 YFSETQ. V gave up 3 bases and J gave up 1 base, with 10 bases separating them. This chain's CDR3 is CASSWTDTNTEAFF. CDR3 sequence (DNA): TGCGCCAGCAGCTGGACAGATACGAACACTGAAGCTTTCTTT.